Shown below are 17 T cell receptor beta chains from a single sample sequenced in a study of blood T cell repertoires in COVID-19. TCRdb's table, derived via immunoSEQ multiplex PCR, lists solely in-frame clones and lacks some. The sample comprises some 260,000 clones, about three quarters of which are singletons, and approximately 3.2% rests with the top ten. The material sequenced was peripheral blood. All receptors come from an elderly woman with acute or convalescent COVID-19.

V and J are TRBV6-6 and TRBJ2-7, with 11 nucleotides matching TRBD1. The germline CDR1 and CDR2 sequences are MNHNY and SVGAGI (reference sequence). The CDR3 is 15 residues long. The V and J ends lost 0 bases and 4 bases, in that order; junction bases with no gene match: 2. The CDR3 coding sequence is TGTGCCAGCAGTTACTCTGGACAGGGGGCTTACGAGCAGTACTTC. This codes for CASSYSGQGAYEQYF.

This sequence joins TRBV6-1 and TRBJ2-7, with a possible D match to TRBD2 (5 bases). The CDR3 runs to 14 residues. CDR1 is MNHNS, CDR2 SASEGT, per germline. Trimming took 3 bases from V and 3 from J, leaving 12 bases between them. The CDR3 DNA reads TGTGCCAGCAGTGAGCTGGGAGACCTCTACGAGCAGTACTTC. It translates to CASSELGDLYEQYF.

The rearrangement links TRBV19 to TRBJ1-2; D is uncertain. CDR1 is LNHDA, CDR2 SQIVND, per germline (reference sequence). Trimming took 1 base from V and 6 from J, leaving 21 bases between them. The CDR3 is 17 amino acids. The CDR3 nucleotides read TGTGCCAGTAGTATAGGAGGGCAGGCAGCTGAGAGAAATGGCTACACCTTC. Translating it yields CASSIGGQAAERNGYTF.

The CDR3 DNA is TGTGCCAGCAGTTTACCAGCGGCGGGAGGGGGCGGCTATGGCTACACCTTC. The encoded protein is CASSLPAAGGGGYGYTF. The chain employs TRBV28 and TRBJ1-2, with TRBD1 matching 7 bases. The CDR3 has 17 amino acids. The germline CDR1 and CDR2 sequences are MDHEN and SYDVKM. V shed 2 bases, J shed 4 bases, and the junction held 13 bases outside the gene matches.

This rearrangement joins TRBV7-2 to TRBJ2-3; TRBD2 agrees at 9 bases. Germline lookup yields CDR1 SGHTA and CDR2 FQGNSA. The CDR3 runs 15 residues. The V and J ends lost 0 bases and 4 bases, in that order; junction bases with no gene match: 2. The CDR3 nucleotides read TGTGCCAGCAGCTTAGCGGCTAGCGGGGCAGATACGCAGTATTTT. As protein: CASSLAASGADTQYF.

The chain carries TRBV27 and TRBJ1-2, with 7 bases that match TRBD1. Trimming took 3 bases from V and 8 from J; bases not matched to a gene: 12. Germline V gives CDR1 MNHEY, CDR2 SMNVEV (reference sequence). The CDR3 covers 15 residues. In nucleotides, the CDR3 is TGTGCCAGCAGTTTCGCAGGGGGAGTTTCATTGGGCTACACCTTC. It specifies CASSFAGGVSLGYTF.

The chain employs TRBV7-7 and TRBJ2-2, with D uncertain. The germline gives CDR1 SSHAT, CDR2 FNYEAQ (reference sequence). V lost 4 bases, J lost 2 bases, and 8 bases lay in between. The CDR3 runs to 14 residues. The CDR3: CASSSSLNTGELFF. The CDR3 DNA reads TGTGCCAGCAGCTCCTCCCTCAACACCGGGGAGCTGTTTTTT.

The V gene is TRBV7-3, the J gene TRBJ2-3; 7 nucleotides match TRBD2. Per germline, CDR1 SGHTA and CDR2 FQGTGA. Trimming cost V 3 bases and J 0 bases; bases outside gene matches: 6. CDR3 length: 16 amino acids. The chain's CDR3 is CASSFRTSASTDTQYF. The CDR3 nucleotides read TGTGCCAGCAGCTTCCGTACTAGCGCGAGCACAGATACGCAGTATTTT.

V usage is TRBV19 and J usage is TRBJ2-5; 11 nucleotides align to TRBD2. After removal of 1 base from V and 0 bases from J, the junction contained 1 base not matched to a gene. The CDR3 length is 16 residues. CDR1 and CDR2 (germline): LNHDA, SQIVND (reference sequence). The CDR3 DNA sequence: TGTGCCAGTAGTATAGGACTAGCGGGGTACCAAGAGACCCAGTACTTC. This gives the protein CASSIGLAGYQETQYF.

In its sample, this clone was seen a few times. This sequence joins TRBV11-3 and TRBJ2-2; 11 bases are a match to TRBD2. The germline gives CDR1 SGHNT, CDR2 YENEEA. This CDR3 region has 16 residues. V lost 5 bases, J lost 1 base, and 3 bases stayed unmatched. CDR3 coding DNA: TGTGCCAGCAGCCGTACTAGCGGGGGGAACACCGGGGAGCTGTTTTTT. It specifies CASSRTSGGNTGELFF.

The chain employs TRBV7-9 and TRBJ1-5, with 9 nucleotides matching TRBD1. The CDR3 length is 15 residues. The J segment lost 4 bases and the V segment lost 5 bases, leaving 6 bases of the junction unmatched. CDR1 and CDR2 (germline): SEHNR, FQNEAQ (reference sequence). The CDR3 is CASSGGTGLNQPQHF. CDR3 nucleotide sequence: TGTGCCAGCAGCGGCGGGACAGGGTTAAATCAGCCCCAGCATTTT.

This clone has just one count. V gene TRBV7-9 combines with J gene TRBJ2-5; 9 bases are a match to TRBD2. The CDR3 loop spans 18 amino acids. Germline values: CDR1 SEHNR, CDR2 FQNEAQ (reference sequence). V lost 1 base, J lost 7 bases, and 16 bases stayed unmatched. The CDR3 DNA reads as TGTGCCAGCAGCTTAGGCTCTGGGACTAGCCGAAGTATTGGGACCCAGTACTTC. Protein sequence: CASSLGSGTSRSIGTQYF.

This clone was found many times. This chain joins TRBV7-2 and TRBJ2-1; D gene uncertain. The germline V gene encodes CDR1 SGHTA and CDR2 FQGNSA. This CDR3 comprises 14 residues. Trimming cost V 1 base and J 3 bases, with 7 bases left between them. CDR3 sequence: CASSLEGVYNEQFF. CDR3 DNA: TGTGCCAGCAGCTTAGAAGGAGTCTACAATGAGCAGTTCTTC.

V and J are TRBV15 and TRBJ1-2, with D possibly matching TRBD1 (6 bases). V gave up 4 bases and J gave up 1 base, with 10 bases separating them. The CDR3 is 14 amino acids. The germline gives CDR1 LNHNV, CDR2 YYDKDF (reference sequence). CDR3 DNA sequence: TGTGCCACCAGCATACAGGGCGGTAACTATGGCTACACCTTC. This sequence encodes CATSIQGGNYGYTF.

The V gene is TRBV11-2, the J gene TRBJ1-1, with D unclear. The CDR3 contains 12 residues. V lost 5 bases and J 5 bases, leaving 9 bases between the germline ends. CDR1 is SGHAT and CDR2 is FQNNGV in the germline V gene. The CDR3 region is CASSAGVTEAFF. CDR3 nucleotides: TGTGCCAGCAGCGCCGGGGTGACTGAAGCTTTCTTT.

CDR3 in DNA: TGTGCCAGCAGCCCGGGACAGCGTAACAATCAGCCCCAGCATTTT. Translation gives CASSPGQRNNQPQHF. V usage is TRBV6-2 or TRBV6-3 and J usage is TRBJ1-5; TRBD1 agrees at 7 bases. V lost 6 bases, J lost 3 bases, and 8 bases stayed unmatched. The CDR3 extends over 15 amino acids. The germline V gene has CDR1 MNHEY and CDR2 SVGEGT.

The V gene is TRBV19, the J gene TRBJ2-1; 7 bases are shared with TRBD1. The CDR3 extends over 15 amino acids. Trimming removed 3 bases from V and 3 bases from J; junction bases left unmatched: 5. Germline loops: CDR1 LNHDA, CDR2 SQIVND (reference sequence). CDR3 coding DNA: TGTGCCAGTAGTATGGGGGACAGCTACTACAATGAGCAGTTCTTC. Encoded protein: CASSMGDSYYNEQFF.